Listed below are T cell receptor beta chains from one sample, sequenced in a study of blood T cells in healthy people across ages. Via MiXCR, TCRdb re-called the 5' RACE reads, giving one row per CDR3 protein. The data show over 550,000 distinct CDR3 sequences, less than 35% seen once. Sequencing was carried out using blood. These TCRs come from a woman aged 80 or older in good health. CDR3s include the opening cysteine and the closing phenylalanine or tryptophan. Each record gives: V gene, clone size, J gene, CDR3 protein. Where a row states a size, it is once, few, many or the class of an expanded clone; other rows omit it.

>TRBV30|few|-
CAWTYRGLYEQYF
>TRBV12-3/TRBV12-4|-|TRBJ1-3
CASRPRRSGNTIYF
>TRBV4-3|many|TRBJ1-2
CASSPSVGVSYGYTF
>TRBV7-9|many|TRBJ1-2
CASSPRSVTDGYTF
>TRBV5-8|-|TRBJ1-1
CASSYRQGGTTEAFF
>TRBV3-1|few|TRBJ2-7
CASSQGVTSYEQYF
>TRBV5-1|-|TRBJ2-2
CASGSGVRGTGELFF
>TRBV6-4|-|TRBJ1-1
CASRLMDTPNTEAFF
>TRBV5-1|-|TRBJ2-3
CASSLASLPGTIGADTQYF
>TRBV29-1|many|TRBJ1-5
CSVGLSSNQPQHF
>TRBV5-1|few|TRBJ1-1
CASSLGGQKNTEAFF
>TRBV20-1|-|TRBJ1-6
CSARDSKTGRGNNSSPHF
>TRBV9|-|TRBJ1-1
CASSVGGPGDTEAFF
>TRBV27|few|TRBJ1-2
CASSLSLESPSGQGYGYTF
>TRBV15|-|TRBJ1-5
CATQTGTVSNQPQHF
>TRBV7-9|many|TRBJ2-7
CASSSIAGGSSYEQYF
>TRBV5-1|few|TRBJ1-6
CASSQNNSPLHF
>TRBV27|-|-
CASSSRSTGTYEQYF
>TRBV9|few|TRBJ2-3
CASSVDPGTGAGGTQYF
>TRBV7-2|once|TRBJ2-4
CASSWARRRRIAKNIQYF
>TRBV6-5|many|TRBJ2-1
CASSPLRTGKYNEQFF
>TRBV20-1|-|TRBJ1-2
CSVTQGNGYTF
>TRBV11-3|-|TRBJ1-4
CAGSALRGGREKLFF
>TRBV4-3|medium-sized|TRBJ2-7
CASPRASGGYEQYF
>TRBV5-5|-|TRBJ2-7
CASSFGQGRTYEQYF
>TRBV20-1|many|TRBJ2-7
CSAYGQGDSYEQYF
>TRBV11-1|-|TRBJ2-2
CASSFRVGGPLNTGELFF
>TRBV5-1|many|TRBJ2-6
CASSLPWIGANVLTF
>TRBV27|-|TRBJ1-1
CASSWGLGSGQGLNTEAFF
>TRBV4-3|many|TRBJ2-7
CASSQWPPGTSGGEAYEQYF
>TRBV7-9|many|TRBJ2-1
CASSLTGANNEQFF
>TRBV28|few|TRBJ1-2
CASSAWDRVPYGYTF
>TRBV29-1|many|TRBJ2-7
CSAIQETTTYEQYF
>TRBV20-1|-|TRBJ1-2
CSARGTGGIAYGYTF
>TRBV7-2|few|TRBJ2-5
CASAQGRETQYF
>TRBV7-2|few|TRBJ1-1
CASSRQGFGTEAFF
>TRBV5-5|-|TRBJ1-1
CASSLEGRAVTEAFF
>TRBV3-1|many|TRBJ2-5
CASSQGTRQETQYF
>TRBV30|once|TRBJ1-4
CAGNGGANEKRFF
>TRBV4-2|many|TRBJ2-7
CASSHRGAYEQYF
>TRBV3-1|-|TRBJ1-1
CASSHRGGGAFF
>TRBV12-3/TRBV12-4|-|TRBJ2-3
CAGSLYSGGARDTQYF
>TRBV7-2|-|TRBJ2-1
CASSSFLAGGRNEQFF
>TRBV20-1|many|TRBJ1-2
CSASTGGSYGYTF